This T cell receptor (beta chain) came from a study of blood T cell dynamics during melanoma immunotherapy. Overall study: Standard first-line treatment here was pembrolizumab or nivolumab plus ipilimumab in metastatic melanoma.

Study findings and constraints: It remained unknown if the driving T cell clones were melanoma-specific.

The assay received all extracted DNA from sorted CD8+ subsets. Assay: immunoSEQ multiplex PCR; the TCRdb copy retains only in-frame clones and omits some. The sample has about 16,000 clones; about 95% are singletons. On this clone: Its antigen is unidentified.

Specified time point: week 3, after first cycle of checkpoint inhibitor. One draw preceded checkpoint blockade; another followed its first cycle at week 3. With 4 bases clipped from V and 5 bases from J, the junction kept 6 bases outside the gene matches. The CDR3 covers 14 residues. Germline V gives CDR1 SGDLS, CDR2 YYNGEE. The material sequenced was effector memory CD8+ T cells from blood, taken from a patient treated with checkpoint blockade. This chain links TRBV9 with TRBJ2-3, with TRBD2 identical over 8 bases. The receptor's source is a human donor with melanoma. CDR3: CASSFTGGGDTQYF. The CDR3 bases are TGTGCCAGCAGCTTCACCGGGGGGGGAGATACGCAGTATTTT. Drawing the rest from reference TRBV9 and TRBJ2-3, the complete variable domain is DSGVTQTPKHLITATGQRVTLRCSPRSGDLSVYWYQQSLDQGLQFLIQYYNGEERAKGNILERFSAQQFPDLHSELNLSSLELGDSALYFCASSFTGGGDTQYFGPGTRLTVL.